These 6 T cell receptor beta chains share one sample of origin, sequenced in a study of brain metastases from non-small cell lung cancer (dated by TCRdb to the late 2010s). The protocol used for the library was the immunoSEQ multiplex PCR assay. Sourced from immuneACCESS, this table was stored by TCRdb with only in-frame sequences that have V and J called. A share of the clones is absent; for the studies checked, an unresolved V gene accounts for under half, and the remainder has no known explanation. Present in this sample are around 2,700 clones, around 80% of which were seen just once. The ten largest clones capture roughly 5% of the sample. Sequences were obtained from primary lung tumor tissue. Sample cell subset or site, as interpreted from the label and publication: primary lung tumor paired with brain metastasis. The receptors were sampled from a donor over 35 with non-small cell lung cancer.

This chain connects TRBV3-1 (or the pseudogene TRBV3-2) to TRBJ1-6; 7 bases align to TRBD1. The CDR3 extends over 13 amino acids. V was pared by 2 bases and J by 10 bases, with 2 bases of the junction left unmatched. Germline V gene data show CDR1 as LGHDT and CDR2 as YNNKEL (reference sequence). Here the CDR3 reads CASSQTGASPLHF. CDR3 in DNA: TGTGCCAGCAGCCAAACAGGGGCCTCACCCCTCCACTTT.

A single count supports this clone. V gene TRBV3-1 (or the pseudogene TRBV3-2) combines with J gene TRBJ2-1; 11 positions agree with TRBD2. The CDR3 length is 17 residues. The junction had 8 bases not matched to a gene; V was cut back by 2 bases and J by 5 bases. Germline CDR1 is LGHDT and CDR2 is YNNKEL (reference sequence). The CDR3 region is CASSQPPGLAENNEQFF. For the CDR3, the DNA is TGTGCCAGCAGCCAACCCCCGGGACTAGCGGAAAACAATGAGCAGTTCTTC.

The CDR3 reads CASSKGQIHTEAFF. Here the CDR3 DNA reads TGTGCCAGCAGCAAGGGACAGATACACACTGAAGCTTTCTTT. The chain couples TRBV13 to TRBJ1-1; 7 positions agree with TRBD1. Germline V CDR1 and CDR2: PRHDT, FYEKMQ (reference sequence). Trimming cost V 5 bases and J 3 bases; bases outside gene matches: 6. The CDR3 extends over 14 amino acids.

The chain recombines TRBV18 with TRBJ1-5; no clear D. Trimming pared 5 bases from V and 5 bases from J, leaving 10 bases between. CDR1 is KGHSH, CDR2 LQKENI, per germline. The CDR3 has 13 amino acids. The CDR3 DNA reads TGTGCCAGCTCAGAACGCGGGGATCAGCCCCAGCATTTT. It is translated as CASSERGDQPQHF.

This clone is a singleton in its sample. One junction end disagrees with the germline gene, perhaps due to a read error. The chain couples TRBV6-1 to TRBJ2-5; 8 bases map to TRBD2. From germline, CDR1 is MNHNS and CDR2 SASEGT. The CDR3 has 14 amino acids. The chain's CDR3 is CASSEGAGVEIQYF. The CDR3, as DNA: TGTGCCAGCAGTGAAGGAGCGGGAGTAGAGATCCAGTACTTC.

This chain connects TRBV9 to TRBJ1-6; D is undetermined. V gave up 0 bases and J gave up 1 base, with 5 bases separating them. This CDR3 is 15 amino acids long. Germline V CDR1 and CDR2: SGDLS, YYNGEE. The CDR3 here is CASSVEGSYNSPLHF. In nucleotides, the CDR3 is TGTGCCAGCAGCGTAGAGGGATCCTATAATTCACCCCTCCACTTT.